These 24 T cell receptor beta chains were sequenced from one sample in a study of blood T cell repertoires in COVID-19. Profiling relied on immunoSEQ multiplex PCR, and the TCRdb table lists in-frame clones only, not all of them. The sample carries some 120,000 clones, 70% to 90% recorded once. The sequencing input was peripheral blood. These receptors were obtained from a woman between 45 and 60 years old who had recovered from COVID-19.

This clone showed up just a few times. The chain has TRBV5-1 and TRBJ2-3; 7 bases are shared with TRBD1. V shed 3 bases, J shed 2 bases, and the junction held 6 bases outside the gene matches. CDR1 SGHRS and CDR2 YFSETQ come from the germline V gene. The CDR3 runs 15 residues. The CDR3 sequence: CASSSRQGYTDTQYF. CDR3 DNA sequence: TGCGCCAGCAGCTCCCGACAGGGTTACACAGATACGCAGTATTTT.

The table lists this clone with a few counts. The chain joins TRBV5-1 to TRBJ2-7; 9 nucleotides align to TRBD1. The V gene's germline CDR1 is SGHRS and CDR2 YFSETQ. The junction had 6 bases not matched to a gene; V was cut back by 2 bases and J by 3 bases. The CDR3 contains 15 residues. CDR3 bases: TGCGCCAGCAGCTTCGGGACAGGGTACTTCTACGAGCAGTACTTC. This translates into CASSFGTGYFYEQYF.

The genes are TRBV28 and TRBJ2-5; 12 bases agree with TRBD2. The CDR3 totals 12 residues. CDR1 MDHEN and CDR2 SYDVKM come from the germline V gene. V shed 6 bases, J shed 9 bases, and the junction held 2 bases outside the gene matches. In DNA, the CDR3 is TGTGCCAGCAGAAGACTAGCGGGGGCCCAGTACTTC. Its protein product is CASRRLAGAQYF.

The chain joins TRBV29-1 to TRBJ2-7; 8 bases line up with TRBD2. The CDR3 covers 12 residues. Trimming at V came to 5 bases and at J to 7 bases, leaving 7 bases not matched to a gene. Germline CDR1 is SQVTM and CDR2 is ANQGSEA. The CDR3: CSVRPGGGEQYF. The CDR3 region has the DNA TGCAGCGTTCGTCCCGGGGGGGGAGAGCAGTACTTC.

The rearrangement links TRBV3-1 (or the pseudogene TRBV3-2) to TRBJ1-4, with D possibly being TRBD1 (5 bases). The germline gives CDR1 LGHDT, CDR2 YNNKEL (reference sequence). The CDR3 length is 16 residues. Between the trimmed V and J ends, which lost 2 bases and 1 base, there was a span of 11 bases. As DNA, the CDR3 is TGTGCCAGCAGCCAAACAGGTTCTCAAACTAATGAAAAACTGTTTTTT. Encoded protein: CASSQTGSQTNEKLFF.

This chain links TRBV3-1 (or the pseudogene TRBV3-2) with TRBJ2-1, with D unresolved. The germline CDR1 and CDR2 sequences are LGHDT and YNNKEL (reference sequence). The CDR3 extends over 16 amino acids. V was clipped by 0 bases and J by 4 bases, with 13 bases between them. CDR3 sequence: CASSQDRGTQYNEQFF. CDR3 bases: TGTGCCAGCAGCCAAGATAGAGGCACTCAATACAATGAGCAGTTCTTC.

J is TRBJ2-3 and V is TRBV18; TRBD2 aligns across 12 bases. V lost 6 bases, J lost 5 bases, and 3 bases stayed unmatched. The CDR3 is 14 amino acids. The germline V gene encodes CDR1 KGHSH and CDR2 LQKENI. DNA for the CDR3: TGTGCCAGCTCGGTGACTAGCGGGAGAGATACGCAGTATTTT. Translation: CASSVTSGRDTQYF.

The table lists this clone with a few counts. The chain couples TRBV11-3 to TRBJ2-2, with D perhaps TRBD2 (7 bases). CDR1 is SGHNT and CDR2 is YENEEA in the germline V gene. V shed 5 bases and J shed 5 bases, with 21 bases lying between them. The CDR3 spans 17 residues. CDR3 in amino acids: CASSGGDTPSRTGELFF. The CDR3 bases are TGTGCCAGCAGCGGGGGGGACACCCCGAGTAGGACCGGGGAGCTGTTTTTT.

This clone was seen many times. The rearrangement links TRBV23-1 to TRBJ2-6; 9 bases fit TRBD1. TRBV23-1 is an ORF; its function is uncertain. The CDR3 length is 21 residues. J lost 1 base, V lost 2 bases, and 15 bases had no gene match. Written as DNA, the CDR3 is TGCGCCAGCAGTCAACCCGACCTCCGGGACAGGGAGGAATCTGGGGCCAACGTCCTGACTTTC. Amino acids: CASSQPDLRDREESGANVLTF.

This clone was seen only once. The V and J genes are TRBV18 and TRBJ1-1; D possibly corresponds to TRBD1 (6 bases). The V gene lost 3 bases and the J gene lost 3 bases, with 11 bases spanning the gap. The germline V gene encodes CDR1 KGHSH and CDR2 LQKENI. This CDR3 is built from 14 residues. CDR3 sequence: CASSPWKGDTEAFF. CDR3 bases: TGTGCCAGCTCACCCTGGAAGGGGGACACTGAAGCTTTCTTT.

This clone was picked up a small number of times. The rearrangement links TRBV5-4 to TRBJ2-1; 11 nucleotides line up with TRBD2. V lost 0 bases, J lost 5 bases, and 1 base stayed unmatched. The CDR3 totals 15 residues. The V gene's germline CDR1 is SGHNT and CDR2 YYREEE (reference sequence). The CDR3 coding sequence is TGTGCCAGCAGCTTGGAACTAGCGGGAGACAATGAGCAGTTCTTC. Amino acid sequence: CASSLELAGDNEQFF.

The chain uses TRBV4-1 and TRBJ1-2; D is uncertain. The CDR3 extends over 15 amino acids. V was shortened by 0 bases and J by 12 bases, with 20 bases between the two germline ends. CDR1 is MGHRA and CDR2 is YSYEKL in the germline V gene. Here the CDR3 reads CASSQEPTGMTVHTF. DNA of the CDR3: TGCGCCAGCAGCCAAGAACCCACGGGAATGACGGTGCACACCTTC.

The sample holds a few counts of this clone. This sequence joins TRBV7-3 and TRBJ1-1; 8 bases are a match to TRBD1. Germline V CDR1 and CDR2: SGHTA, FQGTGA. After removal of 5 bases from V and 4 bases from J, the junction contained 9 bases not matched to a gene. There are 15 residues in the CDR3. The CDR3, as DNA: TGTGCCAGCAGCCAGACAGGGGAGGGGGCCACTGAAGCTTTCTTT. It specifies CASSQTGEGATEAFF.

V usage is TRBV6-8 and J usage is TRBJ2-1, with a tentative D call TRBD2 (7 bases). The CDR3 has 14 residues. Germline V lookup: CDR1 MNHGY, CDR2 SAAAGT. Deletions cut 8 bases from V and 5 bases from J, with 16 bases between. The CDR3 loop is CASLGWGGHNEQFF. CDR3 DNA sequence: TGTGCCAGCCTTGGCTGGGGGGGCCACAATGAGCAGTTCTTC.

This chain connects TRBV18 to TRBJ1-3; D ambiguous. The germline gives CDR1 KGHSH, CDR2 LQKENI. CDR3 length: 17 amino acids. V lost 1 base to trimming and J lost 4 bases, with 17 bases between them. DNA for the CDR3: TGTGCCAGCTCACCACTGGCCGGGAAGAAAGAAGGAAACACCATATATTTT. Protein: CASSPLAGKKEGNTIYF.

V gene TRBV21-1 combines with J gene TRBJ1-2; TRBD1, the table's D call, was not compared with the DNA. TRBV21-1 is assigned pseudogene status. This CDR3 contains 15 residues. This CDR3 is CASSALPQGDYGYTF. The CDR3 nucleotides read TGTGCCAGCAGCGCACTCCCACAGGGGGACTATGGCTACACCTTC.

V and J are TRBV6-6 and TRBJ1-5; tentatively, D is TRBD1 (5 bases). The CDR3 loop spans 13 amino acids. V lost 7 bases and J 3 bases, leaving 10 bases between the germline ends. Germline CDR1 and CDR2: MNHNY and SVGAGI (reference sequence). CDR3 in amino acids: CASTGMDNQPQHF. The DNA for the CDR3 is TGTGCCAGCACAGGGATGGACAATCAGCCCCAGCATTTT.

This clone has a single count. The genes are TRBV18 and TRBJ1-2; TRBD1 agrees at 8 bases. With 6 bases clipped from V and 2 bases from J, the junction kept 5 bases outside the gene matches. The CDR3 contains 14 residues. Germline V lookup: CDR1 KGHSH, CDR2 LQKENI. The CDR3 sequence: CASSRDRRNYGYTF. In nucleotides, the CDR3 is TGTGCCAGCTCGCGGGACAGGAGGAACTATGGCTACACCTTC.

The chain couples TRBV4-3 to TRBJ2-7; D may be TRBD2 (5 bases). In germline, CDR1 is LGHNA, CDR2 YSLEER. This CDR3 has 13 residues. Trimming stripped 4 bases from V and 4 bases from J, with 11 bases between. CDR3 protein: CASSPNSGYEQYF. The CDR3 DNA reads as TGCGCCAGCAGCCCCAACTCGGGGTACGAGCAGTACTTC.

This chain links TRBV10-1 with TRBJ2-7; the match to TRBD1 covers 10 bases. Germline V gives CDR1 WNHNN, CDR2 SYGVQD (reference sequence). V gave up 2 bases and J gave up 7 bases; unmatched junction bases: 14. This CDR3 spans 17 amino acids. CDR3 nucleotides: TGCGCCAGCAGTGAGCCGCTTGTGGGGACAGGGGAAGAGGAGCAGTACTTC. This encodes CASSEPLVGTGEEEQYF.

The chain is built from TRBV5-1 and TRBJ2-7; 12 bases match TRBD1. Per germline, CDR1 SGHRS and CDR2 YFSETQ. V lost 4 bases, J lost 4 bases, and 6 bases stayed unmatched. The CDR3 length is 15 residues. The CDR3 sequence is CASSAGTGGGYEQYF. In DNA form, the CDR3 reads TGCGCCAGCAGCGCAGGGACAGGGGGCGGGTACGAGCAGTACTTC.

The J gene is TRBJ2-1, the V gene TRBV13; D uncertain. Germline V gives CDR1 PRHDT, CDR2 FYEKMQ (reference sequence). The CDR3 has 13 amino acids. V lost 1 base to trimming and J lost 8 bases, with 9 bases between them. The CDR3 DNA sequence: TGTGCCAGCAGCTTAGACCTAGAGTATGAGCAGTTCTTC. It codes for CASSLDLEYEQFF.

V and J are TRBV11-3 and TRBJ2-1, with 13 bases that match TRBD2. Germline assignment: CDR1 SGHNT and CDR2 YENEEA. Losses at the gene ends were 4 bases for V and 6 bases for J; bases not matched to a gene: 3. The CDR3 length is 15 residues. CDR3 amino acids: CASSWTSGRGNEQFF. The CDR3 coding sequence is TGTGCCAGCAGCTGGACTAGCGGGAGAGGCAATGAGCAGTTCTTC.

Worth noting for this clone: Other DNA sequences from this sample encode an identical CDR3 as well. The V and J genes are TRBV6-2 or TRBV6-3 and TRBJ2-7, with 9 bases aligning to TRBD2. Germline lookup yields CDR1 MNHEY and CDR2 SVGEGT. CDR3 length: 14 residues. With 6 bases clipped from V and 4 bases from J, the junction kept 7 bases outside the gene matches. CDR3 loop: CASSPAGGGYEQYF. CDR3 DNA sequence: TGTGCCAGCAGCCCCGCGGGGGGGGGTTACGAGCAGTACTTC.